This record covers a single TCR beta chain. What it binds is unknown. Using immunoSEQ multiplex PCR, the repertoire was profiled, and TCRdb retains in-frame clones only, with some absent. The table shows tens of thousands of clones, with 90% occurring only once. These data are taken from a study of OX40 agonist ivuxolimab in advanced cancers. General observations from the study: Antigen targets of the expanded peripheral T cells went undetermined.

Trimming shortened V by 4 bases and J by 2 bases, and 10 bases separated the two germline ends. CDR3 length equals 14 residues. CDR1 MNHEY and CDR2 SMNVEV come from the germline V gene (reference sequence). A history of autoimmune disease or systemic immunosuppression excluded patients. At baseline, cycle 4 day 1, and cycle 7 day 1, blood was sampled. Sequencing used CD4+ or CD8+ T cells sorted from blood, obtained in a trial of the OX40 agonist ivuxolimab. This receptor was identified in an adult with an advanced solid tumor such as melanoma, head and neck, liver or kidney cancer. The rearrangement uses TRBV27 and TRBJ2-3, with a possible D match to TRBD1 (5 bases). The CDR3: CASSSTGHTDTQYF. Here the CDR3 DNA reads TGTGCCAGCAGTTCCACTGGACACACAGATACGCAGTATTTT.